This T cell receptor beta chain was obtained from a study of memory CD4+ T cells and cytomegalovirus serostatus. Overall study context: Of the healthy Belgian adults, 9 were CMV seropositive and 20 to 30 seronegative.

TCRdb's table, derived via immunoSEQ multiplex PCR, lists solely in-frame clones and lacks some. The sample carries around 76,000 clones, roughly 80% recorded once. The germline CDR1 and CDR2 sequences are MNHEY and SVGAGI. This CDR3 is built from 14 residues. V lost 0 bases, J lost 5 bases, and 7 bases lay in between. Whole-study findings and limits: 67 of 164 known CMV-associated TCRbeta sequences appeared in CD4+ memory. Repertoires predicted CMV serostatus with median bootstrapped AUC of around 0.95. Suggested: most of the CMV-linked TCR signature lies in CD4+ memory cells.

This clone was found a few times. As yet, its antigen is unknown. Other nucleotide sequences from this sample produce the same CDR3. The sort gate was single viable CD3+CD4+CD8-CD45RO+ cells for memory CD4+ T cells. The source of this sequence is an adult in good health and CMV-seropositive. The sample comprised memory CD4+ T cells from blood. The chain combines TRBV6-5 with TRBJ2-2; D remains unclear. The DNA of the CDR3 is TGTGCCAGCAGTTACTCGAGACGAACCGGGGAGCTGTTTTTT. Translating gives CASSYSRRTGELFF.